A single sample is the source of the 25 T cell receptor beta chains below, sequenced in a study of glioma-infiltrating T cells. TCR alpha and beta CDR3 regions were amplified from RNA using iRepertoire nested multiplex PCR. TCRdb reprocessed the multiplex PCR reads with MiXCR, giving one entry per CDR3 protein. The sample holds about 130,000 distinct CDR3 sequences, about 22% seen once. Sequencing was performed on glioma tissue, nonneoplastic brain tissue, or PBMCs (not recorded which). These receptors were obtained from a human donor with low-grade glioma or glioblastoma, undergoing nonglioma brain surgery, or in good health (not recorded which).

Many counts were recorded for this clonotype. The chain links TRBV6-1 to TRBJ2-1, with D uncertain. The V end was cut by 6 bases, the J end by 7 bases, with 10 bases between. CDR1 is MNHNS and CDR2 is SASEGT in the germline V gene. The CDR3 runs to 12 residues. DNA for the CDR3: TGTGCCAGCAGGGGGAACAGAAATGAGCAGTTCTTC. This translates into CASRGNRNEQFF.

Many counts were recorded for this clonotype. The chain has TRBV4-1 and TRBJ1-5, with a possible D match to TRBD1 (5 bases). Germline V CDR1 and CDR2: MGHRA, YSYEKL. Deletions cut 5 bases from V and 4 bases from J, with 12 bases between. The CDR3 consists of 14 residues. For the CDR3, the DNA is TGCGCCAGCAGCAAACCGGACACGAATCAGCCCCAGCATTTT. This translates into CASSKPDTNQPQHF.

This clonotype appeared many times. This chain's CDR3 is CASSPRTGGPSINTQYF. The CDR3 DNA reads TGTGCCAGCAGTCCCCGGACAGGCGGCCCGTCGATTAATACGCAGTATTTT. The chain employs TRBV25-1 and TRBJ2-3, with 7 positions matching TRBD1. The CDR3 sequence is 17 residues long. The germline V gene has CDR1 MGHDK and CDR2 SYGVNS. V trimming: 5 bases; J trimming: 7 bases; junction bases outside the gene matches: 18.

CDR3: CASSHPHTETGPVGEQYV. DNA of the CDR3: TGTGCCAGCAGTCACCCTCATACCGAGACAGGGCCGGTGGGAGAGCAGTACGTC. The V call is TRBV6-1, the J call TRBJ2-7; 7 positions agree with TRBD1. Trimming removed 5 bases from V and 7 bases from J; junction bases left unmatched: 23. CDR3 size: 18 residues. Germline assignment: CDR1 MNHNS and CDR2 SASEGT.

This clonotype has a count of ten or more. V is TRBV6-1 and J is TRBJ2-3; no reliable D call. V lost 9 bases and J lost 2, with 15 bases in between. Germline CDR1 and CDR2: MNHNS and SASEGT. The CDR3 has 14 residues. The CDR3 bases are TGTGCCAGTCGTTGGACGAGGACCACAGATACGCAGTATTTT. It codes for CASRWTRTTDTQYF.

On this clonotype: Being one base from a much bigger clone, this may be a read error. V is TRBV28 and J is TRBJ1-1, with D possibly TRBD1 on 6 matching bases. CDR1 is MDHEN, CDR2 SYDVKM, per germline. The length of the CDR3 is 15 residues. The CDR3 here is CASSLGTTYNTEALF. CDR3 DNA sequence: TGTGCCAGCAGTTTGGGGACAACTTACAACACTGAAGCTCTCTTT.

The rearrangement links TRBV20-1 to TRBJ2-5; D is unclear. CDR3 size: 17 residues. The germline V gene encodes CDR1 DFQATT and CDR2 SNEGSKA (reference sequence). The ends were cut back, 6 bases at V and 0 bases at J, with 23 bases in the middle. CDR3 sequence reads: CSAPSIGTVVDQETQYF. The CDR3 DNA reads TGCAGTGCCCCCTCCATTGGCACGGTGGTGGACCAAGAGACCCAGTACTTC.

The chain joins TRBV19 to TRBJ1-5; D gene unclear. Trimming cost V 8 bases and J 1 base, with 15 bases left between them. Germline V CDR1 and CDR2: LNHDA, SQIVND (reference sequence). CDR3 length: 15 residues. The CDR3 DNA reads as TGTGCCAGTTCCCGGGAAAAAAGGAGCAATCAGCCCCAGCATTTT. As protein: CASSREKRSNQPQHF.

On this clonotype itself: A read error may be the cause here, since a much bigger clone is one base away. CDR3 residues: CAISYLASGKNNEQFF. CDR3 bases: TGTGCCATCAGTTACTTGGCTAGCGGGAAAAACAATGAGCAGTTCTTC. This chain joins TRBV6-2 or TRBV6-3 and TRBJ2-1; TRBD2 agrees at 9 bases. CDR3 length: 16 amino acids. The germline CDR1 and CDR2 sequences are MNHEY and SVGEGT.

This clonotype has just a few counts. CDR3 in amino acids: CASSPTGTGIGETQYF. The CDR3 DNA follows: TGTGCCAGCTCACCAACCGGGACAGGGATCGGGGAGACCCAGTACTTC. V usage is TRBV18 and J usage is TRBJ2-5; TRBD1 aligns across 9 bases. V gave up 2 bases and J gave up 5 bases; unmatched junction bases: 9. The CDR3 extends over 16 amino acids. CDR1 KGHSH and CDR2 LQKENI come from the germline V gene.

This clonotype has a handful of counts. The chain recombines TRBV14 with TRBJ2-1; D not certain. Trimming removed 1 base from V and 3 bases from J, with 10 bases in between. Per the germline V gene, CDR1 is SGHDN and CDR2 is FVKESK. The CDR3 is 15 residues long. CDR3 in DNA: TGTGCCAGCAGCCAAGTAGCAAGGGTCTACAATGAGCAGTTCTTC. The encoded protein is CASSQVARVYNEQFF.

This clonotype was seen more than once but under ten times. This sequence joins TRBV4-2 and TRBJ2-3; D remains unclear. CDR1 LGHNA and CDR2 YNFKEQ come from the germline V gene. Deletions cut 2 bases from V and 7 bases from J, with 13 bases between. This CDR3 is built from 14 residues. In DNA form, the CDR3 reads TGTGCCAGCAGCCAAACCGCAACAGCGTATACGCAGTATTTT. This encodes CASSQTATAYTQYF.

The genes are TRBV7-4 and TRBJ1-5; 7 positions match TRBD1. The length of the CDR3 is 18 residues. Per the germline V gene, CDR1 is SGHVT and CDR2 is SQSDAQ. The trim removed 5 bases at V and 2 bases at J, leaving 15 bases unmatched. The CDR3 loop reads CASSPWGPTGKCNQPQHF. Written as DNA, the CDR3 is TGTGCCAGCAGCCCATGGGGACCGACAGGGAAGTGCAATCAGCCCCAGCATTTT. The entire variable domain, with the rest obtained from reference TRBV7-4 and TRBJ1-5, is as follows: GAGVSQSPRYKVAKRGRDVALRCDSISGHVTLYWYRQTLGQGSEVLTYSQSDAQRDKSGRPSGRFSAERPERSVSTLKIQRTEQGDSAVYLCASSPWGPTGKCNQPQHFGDGTRLSIL.

The table lists this clonotype with a few counts. This chain uses TRBV5-4 with TRBJ1-1; 7 bases match TRBD1. V lost 4 bases, J lost 3 bases, and 6 bases stayed unmatched. From germline, CDR1 is SGHNT and CDR2 YYREEE (reference sequence). CDR3 length: 14 residues. The CDR3 DNA reads as TGTGCCAGCAGCCAGGCCGGGACAGACACTGAAGCTTTCTTT. Translating gives CASSQAGTDTEAFF.

Remarks on this clonotype: One end of the junction varies from germline; a read error may be responsible. J is TRBJ1-4 and V is TRBV6-2 or TRBV6-3; D is unclear. Germline V gene data show CDR1 as MNHEY and CDR2 as SVGEGT. The CDR3 spans 12 residues. The CDR3 region has the DNA TGTGCCGGCAGTGAAAGAGGGGAAAAACTGTTTTTT. This sequence encodes CAGSERGEKLFF.

This clonotype was seen only a few times. This chain connects TRBV7-9 to TRBJ2-1, with D perhaps matching TRBD2 (6 bases). Germline assignment: CDR1 SEHNR and CDR2 FQNEAQ (reference sequence). The CDR3 length is 14 residues. V lost 5 bases and J lost 9, with 17 bases in between. The CDR3 protein is CASSIGRDWGEQFF. CDR3 DNA: TGTGCCAGCAGCATTGGGCGGGATTGGGGTGAGCAGTTCTTC.

This clonotype appeared many times. The chain recombines TRBV6-2 or TRBV6-3 with TRBJ2-3, with a weak D call TRBD2 (6 bases). V was cut by 6 bases and J by 3 bases, with 13 bases left in between. The V gene's germline CDR1 is MNHEY and CDR2 SVGEGT. The CDR3 loop spans 14 amino acids. CDR3 amino acids: CASSPLARTDTQYF. The CDR3 DNA follows: TGTGCCAGCAGCCCCCTAGCGAGAACAGATACGCAGTATTTT.

The table lists this clonotype with a few counts. The V and J genes are TRBV7-8 and TRBJ2-7, with D possibly TRBD2 on 5 matching bases. V was cut by 5 bases and J by 3 bases, with 20 bases left in between. The CDR3 extends over 16 amino acids. From germline, CDR1 is SGHVS and CDR2 FQNEAQ. The CDR3 coding sequence is TGTGCCAGCAGCACGCTTTGGGCCATTGGGAGCTACGAGCAGTACGTC. Its protein is CASSTLWAIGSYEQYV.

The chain recombines TRBV3-1 with TRBJ2-1, with D unresolved. CDR1 is LGHDT and CDR2 is YNNKEL in the germline V gene (reference sequence). The CDR3 spans 13 residues. V was pared by 5 bases and J by 6 bases, with 11 bases between. This CDR3 reads CASSEPPGNEQFF. CDR3 coding DNA: TGTGCCAGCAGCGAACCCCCGGGCAATGAGCAGTTCTTC.

The gene calls are TRBV29-1 and TRBJ1-1; 8 bases are shared with TRBD1. V trimming: 3 bases; J trimming: 7 bases; junction bases outside the gene matches: 7. The germline gives CDR1 SQVTM, CDR2 ANQGSEA. The CDR3 sequence is 13 residues long. CDR3 residues: CSVDFGTGVEAFF. The CDR3 region has the DNA TGCAGCGTTGATTTCGGGACAGGCGTTGAAGCTTTCTTT.

This clonotype was recorded a few times. The chain is built from TRBV2 and TRBJ2-7; D is undetermined. The CDR3 covers 11 residues. Germline values: CDR1 SNHLY, CDR2 FYNNEI. With 3 bases removed from V and 6 bases from J, the gap between germline ends came to 6 bases. CDR3 sequence (DNA): TGTGCCAGCAGTGAGACGAGCGAGCAGTACGTC. Amino acids: CASSETSEQYV.

V gene TRBV20-1 combines with J gene TRBJ1-1; D is unclear. Deletions cut 5 bases from V and 0 bases from J, with 13 bases between. CDR1 and CDR2 (germline): DFQATT, SNEGSKA (reference sequence). This CDR3 has 14 residues. The chain's CDR3 is CSAGATEMNTEAFF. CDR3 in DNA: TGCAGTGCTGGAGCGACGGAGATGAACACTGAAGCTTTCTTT.

The chain is built from TRBV19 and TRBJ1-5, with TRBD1 matching over 7 bases. Germline V lookup: CDR1 LNHDA, CDR2 SQIVND (reference sequence). This CDR3 comprises 16 residues. The V and J ends lost 3 bases and 5 bases, in that order; junction bases with no gene match: 10. The CDR3 DNA reads TGTGCCAGTAGTATCGGGGGGCAGGGGGGCCATCAGCCCCAGCATTTT. Residues: CASSIGGQGGHQPQHF.

CDR3 DNA: TGTGCCAGCTCACCGGGACTAGCGGTGGTTTATGAGCAGTTCTTC. Translating it yields CASSPGLAVVYEQFF. The chain employs TRBV18 and TRBJ2-1; TRBD2 matches 11 bases. J lost 8 bases, V lost 3 bases, and 6 bases had no gene match. Germline-derived CDR1 and CDR2 are KGHSH and LQKENI. This CDR3 spans 15 amino acids.

This clonotype was observed a few times. This chain connects TRBV18 to TRBJ2-1; 7 bases align to TRBD1. The CDR3 is 15 residues long. Germline assignment: CDR1 KGHSH and CDR2 LQKENI. Unmatched junction bases numbered 2, after V lost 3 bases and J lost 0 bases. The CDR3 region is CASSPGQNSYNEQFF. The CDR3 nucleotides read TGTGCCAGCTCACCGGGACAGAACTCCTACAATGAGCAGTTCTTC.